The clone carrying this TCR beta chain was counted only a few times. Its target is unknown. Presence of unique molecular identifiers characterized the TCR beta cDNA libraries. TCRdb reprocessed the PCR reads with MiXCR, giving one entry per CDR3 protein. Of 450,000 to 700,000 distinct CDR3 sequences in the sample, about 40% were seen once. The CDR3 extends over 16 amino acids. V gave up 1 base and J gave up 4 bases; unmatched junction bases: 6. This sample is drawn from a study of post-analysis software for immune sequencing data. The study, taken as a whole, reports: Patients used about 5 TRBV segments, including TRBV5-6, TRBV5-1 and TRBV20-1, more often than controls. Normalized Chao1 diversity was significantly reduced in patients versus controls. Co-batched samples clustered tightly together by F measure.

Sample: blood. The sequence came from a girl aged 10 to 17 with multiple sclerosis. The chain carries TRBV12-3 or TRBV12-4 and TRBJ2-1, with 8 positions matching TRBD2. The CDR3 DNA is TGTGCCAGCAGTTTAGGGCGAGCGGGAGTGTACAATGAGCAGTTCTTC. Translation: CASSLGRAGVYNEQFF.